This is a list of T cell receptor beta chains from one sample in a study of OX40 agonist ivuxolimab in advanced cancers. Data came from immunoSEQ multiplex PCR; TCRdb stores just in-frame clones and leaves some out. This table holds roughly 42,000 clones, 90% to 95% found once. The sample consisted of CD4+ or CD8+ T cells sorted from blood, taken in a trial of the OX40 agonist ivuxolimab. The source of these receptors is an adult with an advanced solid tumor such as melanoma, head and neck, liver or kidney cancer. Each CDR3 is given with its conserved first and last residue. The D gene is left open where the match is weak.

j_call: TRBJ2-1; d_call: TRBD1; v_call: TRBV10-2; cdr3_aa: CASSESTGFNGFF
j_call: TRBJ2-1; d_call: TRBD2; v_call: TRBV29-1; cdr3_aa: CSVVGGRADYNEQFF
j_call: TRBJ2-3; d_call: TRBD2; v_call: TRBV9; cdr3_aa: CASSGGLAGVSDTQYF
j_call: TRBJ2-5; d_call: NA; v_call: TRBV4-1; cdr3_aa: CASSHGETQYF
j_call: TRBJ1-4; d_call: NA; v_call: TRBV7-8; cdr3_aa: CASSPSNEKLFF
j_call: TRBJ1-5; d_call: NA; v_call: TRBV7-9; cdr3_aa: CASSRGLNQPQHF
j_call: TRBJ1-5; d_call: NA; v_call: TRBV4-1; cdr3_aa: CASSQRSGSYNQPQHF
j_call: TRBJ2-2; d_call: NA; v_call: TRBV15; cdr3_aa: CATSRDPRGANTGELFF
j_call: TRBJ2-1; d_call: NA; v_call: TRBV14; cdr3_aa: CASSQIPQGDNEQFF
j_call: TRBJ2-7; d_call: NA; v_call: TRBV10-3; cdr3_aa: CAISESPGGPGWYEQYF
j_call: TRBJ2-7; d_call: NA; v_call: TRBV29-1; cdr3_aa: CSSVGLEDPYEQYF
j_call: TRBJ2-7; d_call: NA; v_call: TRBV4-2; cdr3_aa: CASSQVTASYEQYF
j_call: TRBJ2-1; d_call: NA; v_call: TRBV5-1; cdr3_aa: CASSLGPPGPYNEQFF
j_call: TRBJ2-7; d_call: NA; v_call: TRBV4-2; cdr3_aa: CASSQVTESYEQYF
j_call: TRBJ2-1; d_call: TRBD2; v_call: TRBV4-2; cdr3_aa: CASSQVGGSFGDEQFF
j_call: TRBJ2-3; d_call: NA; v_call: TRBV6-6; cdr3_aa: CASSTSGDYTDTQYF
j_call: TRBJ2-7; d_call: NA; v_call: TRBV15; cdr3_aa: CATSRDVRDEQYF
j_call: TRBJ2-1; d_call: TRBD2; v_call: TRBV4-2; cdr3_aa: CASSQGVGGPLYNEQFF
j_call: TRBJ2-7; d_call: NA; v_call: TRBV9; cdr3_aa: CASSFGGGTGEQYF
j_call: TRBJ2-2; d_call: NA; v_call: TRBV14; cdr3_aa: CASSQFISTGELFF
j_call: TRBJ2-3; d_call: TRBD2; v_call: TRBV4-2; cdr3_aa: CASTLAGTSTDTQYF
j_call: TRBJ2-5; d_call: TRBD2; v_call: TRBV5-6; cdr3_aa: CASSLPGGPLSSEETQYF
j_call: TRBJ1-5; d_call: NA; v_call: TRBV6-5; cdr3_aa: CASSAGDRGNQPQHF
j_call: TRBJ2-7; d_call: NA; v_call: TRBV28; cdr3_aa: CASSLPNFSYEQYF
j_call: TRBJ2-3; d_call: NA; v_call: TRBV28; cdr3_aa: CASSPALRDTQYF
j_call: TRBJ1-1; d_call: NA; v_call: TRBV28; cdr3_aa: CASTDLGNTEAFF
j_call: TRBJ2-1; d_call: TRBD2; v_call: TRBV28; cdr3_aa: CASSIAGGYNEQFF